This T cell receptor beta chain was identified in a study of blood T cell repertoires in COVID-19. From germline, CDR1 is LGHDT and CDR2 YNNKEL (reference sequence). This CDR3 comprises 16 residues. Trimming left V 5 bases short and J 1 base short, with 14 bases between. TCRdb keeps only in-frame clones here, not all; method: immunoSEQ multiplex PCR. The data show some 320,000 clones, around 87% seen once. The chain employs TRBV3-1 (or the pseudogene TRBV3-2) and TRBJ2-2; D possibly corresponds to TRBD1 (6 bases). The clonotype comes from a woman in her forties or fifties who had recovered from COVID-19. Input material: peripheral blood. In nucleotides, the CDR3 is TGTGCCAGCAGCACCCATCAGACAGGGAACACCGGGGAGCTGTTTTTT. Protein product: CASSTHQTGNTGELFF.